Presented here are 15 T cell receptor beta chains from one specimen sequenced in a study of T cell repertoires in cytomegalovirus infection. TCRdb reanalysed the reads using MiXCR and keeps one entry per CDR3 protein. Of 150,000 to 190,000 distinct CDR3 sequences in the sample, roughly a quarter are singletons; the top ten hold roughly 9.8%. The specimen sequenced was PBMCs. The source is a human donor in good health (CMV status not recorded). Some clones in this sample may be carry-over from other donors' samples.

The chain couples TRBV28 to TRBJ2-1, with unresolved D. The CDR3 totals 12 residues. Trimming shortened V by 3 bases and J by 7 bases, and 7 bases separated the two germline ends. CDR1 MDHEN and CDR2 SYDVKM come from the germline V gene. The CDR3 DNA follows: TGTGCCAGCAGTTTGGGTGCTAATGAGCAGTTCTTC. Residues: CASSLGANEQFF.

This clonotype was observed at least ten times. The chain combines TRBV6-6 with TRBJ1-5; D remains ambiguous. Trimming cost V 7 bases and J 5 bases, with 9 bases left between them. The length of the CDR3 is 12 residues. Looked up from germline, CDR1 is MNHNY and CDR2 is SVGAGI (reference sequence). The CDR3 DNA reads as TGTGCCAGCACTCGGACGGATCAGCCCCAGCATTTT. Its protein is CASTRTDQPQHF.

With regard to this clonotype: At one of its ends the junction is not consistent with the germline gene, which may arise from a read error. The chain combines TRBV12-3 or TRBV12-4 with TRBJ2-3; D is perhaps TRBD2 (6 bases). The CDR3 loop spans 14 amino acids. The CDR3 DNA reads as TGTGCCAGCAGTGTAGCGGTAGGTGGAGATACGCAGTATTTT. Its protein is CASSVAVGGDTQYF.

The chain uses TRBV6-2 or TRBV6-3 and TRBJ2-7, with TRBD2 matching 10 bases. Trimming at V came to 5 bases and at J to 4 bases, leaving 5 bases not matched to a gene. The CDR3 covers 14 residues. Germline CDR1 and CDR2: MNHEY and SVGEGT. Here the CDR3 DNA reads TGTGCCAGCAGTGAGGGACTAGCGCTTTACGAGCAGTACTTC. It encodes CASSEGLALYEQYF.

This clonotype was detected ten times or more. The gene calls are TRBV5-4 and TRBJ1-1, with unresolved D. Germline values: CDR1 SGHNT, CDR2 YYREEE (reference sequence). V lost 4 bases, J lost 2 bases, and 12 bases lay in between. The CDR3 spans 14 residues. This CDR3 is CASSLREGNTEAFF. Here the CDR3 DNA reads TGTGCCAGCAGCCTAAGAGAGGGTAACACTGAAGCTTTCTTT.

This clonotype was detected ten times or more. The chain couples TRBV7-9 to TRBJ2-7; possibly TRBD1 or TRBD2 for D (5 bases each). The length of the CDR3 is 14 residues. The V gene lost 0 bases and the J gene lost 7 bases, with 13 bases spanning the gap. The germline V gene encodes CDR1 SEHNR and CDR2 FQNEAQ (reference sequence). The CDR3 DNA follows: TGTGCCAGCAGCTTAGCCGGGATGGGGGAAGAGCAGTACTTC. Protein sequence: CASSLAGMGEEQYF.

This clonotype has more than one count but fewer than ten. The chain has TRBV30 and TRBJ2-1; D unclear. The CDR3 has 12 amino acids. The germline V and J ends were trimmed by 1 base and 5 bases, with 6 bases remaining between them. Germline values: CDR1 GTSNPN, CDR2 SVGIG (reference sequence). The CDR3 nucleotides read TGTGCCTGGAGTGGGGATAACAATGAGCAGTTCTTC. The encoded protein is CAWSGDNNEQFF. The entire variable domain, with the rest obtained from reference TRBV30 and TRBJ2-1, is as follows: SQTIHQWPATLVQPVGSPLSLECTVEGTSNPNLYWYRQAAGRGLQLLFYSVGIGQISSEVPQNLSASRPQDRQFILSSKKLLLSDSGFYLCAWSGDNNEQFFGPGTRLTVL.

This clonotype has ten or more counts. This rearrangement joins TRBV5-6 to TRBJ2-5, with TRBD2 matching 9 bases. The V and J ends lost 4 bases and 7 bases, in that order; junction bases with no gene match: 11. The germline CDR1 and CDR2 sequences are SGHDT and YYEEEE. The CDR3 is 15 residues long. The CDR3 DNA sequence: TGTGCCAGCAGCGCCGCGGGCGGGGGGGCGTGGACCCAGTACTTC. Amino acid sequence: CASSAAGGGAWTQYF.

This clonotype was seen a few times. CDR3 loop: CSLGTQPADTQYF. The DNA of the CDR3 is TGCAGCCTGGGGACTCAACCCGCAGATACGCAGTATTTT. The chain has TRBV29-1 and TRBJ2-3; TRBD2 might be the D (6 bases). The CDR3 runs 13 residues. Trimming took 8 bases from V and 4 from J, leaving 16 bases between them. In germline, CDR1 is SQVTM, CDR2 ANQGSEA.

CDR3 region: CASIGTLNTGELFF. As DNA, the CDR3 is TGTGCCAGTATCGGGACCCTGAACACCGGGGAGCTGTTTTTT. The gene calls are TRBV19 and TRBJ2-2; D is possibly TRBD1 or TRBD2 (5 bases each). V was pared by 7 bases and J by 1 base, with 10 bases between. Germline CDR1 LNHDA, CDR2 SQIVND (reference sequence). The CDR3 runs 14 residues.

The V gene is TRBV20-1, the J gene TRBJ1-1; no reliable D call. Germline loops: CDR1 DFQATT, CDR2 SNEGSKA (reference sequence). The CDR3 is 13 residues long. Trimming took off 5 bases at V and 3 bases at J, with 13 bases between the two ends. The CDR3: CSAVSPWDTEAFF. CDR3 nucleotides: TGCAGTGCTGTGTCACCGTGGGACACTGAAGCTTTCTTT.

The chain recombines TRBV12-3 or TRBV12-4 with TRBJ2-1; possible D gene TRBD1, 6 bases. V shed 4 bases and J shed 7 bases, with 17 bases lying between them. The CDR3 contains 15 residues. The CDR3 spells CASSSLGTGPNEQFF. The CDR3 DNA is TGTGCCAGCAGTTCCCTCGGTACAGGGCCGAATGAGCAGTTCTTC.

This chain links TRBV12-3 or TRBV12-4 with TRBJ1-2, with D possibly TRBD1 on 6 matching bases. Trimming removed 4 bases at V and 7 bases at J, with 19 bases between. There are 15 residues in the CDR3. The CDR3 DNA is TGTGCCAGCAGTTCCGCCGTCGGGGGCTATGGTGGCTACACCTTC. This gives the protein CASSSAVGGYGGYTF.

This clonotype was seen only a few times. The V and J genes are TRBV5-4 and TRBJ2-3; perhaps TRBD2 as D (6 bases). From germline, CDR1 is SGHNT and CDR2 YYREEE (reference sequence). CDR3 size: 15 residues. V lost 3 bases and J lost 4, with 15 bases in between. Written as DNA, the CDR3 is TGTGCCAGCAGCTCCCGACAGTCTAGCGCAGATACGCAGTATTTT. Residues: CASSSRQSSADTQYF.

With regard to this clonotype: A much larger clone is a single base away; this may be a read error. The V and J genes are TRBV20-1 and TRBJ2-1; D might be TRBD2 (5 bases). There are 16 residues in the CDR3. In germline, CDR1 is DFQATT, CDR2 SNEGSKA (reference sequence). Deletions cut 0 bases from V and 8 bases from J, with 20 bases between. CDR3 protein: CSARDSRVVGEDEQFF. The CDR3 DNA reads TGCAGTGCTAGAGATAGTCGAGTAGTGGGAGAGGATGAGCAGTTCTTC.